This TCR beta chain was documented in a study of blood T cell repertoires in COVID-19. The CDR3 runs to 13 residues. Germline CDR1 reads MNHEY; CDR2 reads SVGAGI. V was trimmed by 5 bases and J by 3 bases, leaving 8 bases between them. Method: immunoSEQ multiplex PCR; TCRdb's copy keeps in-frame clones and lacks some. The sample contains roughly 170,000 clones, approximately 86% of which appear only once. The sequence was obtained from a man between 35 and 55 years old with active or convalescent COVID-19. Sequencing used peripheral blood. The rearrangement joins TRBV6-5 to TRBJ1-5; no clear D. The CDR3 here is CASSKSLNQPQHF. Here the CDR3 DNA reads TGTGCCAGCAGTAAGAGCCTCAATCAGCCCCAGCATTTT.